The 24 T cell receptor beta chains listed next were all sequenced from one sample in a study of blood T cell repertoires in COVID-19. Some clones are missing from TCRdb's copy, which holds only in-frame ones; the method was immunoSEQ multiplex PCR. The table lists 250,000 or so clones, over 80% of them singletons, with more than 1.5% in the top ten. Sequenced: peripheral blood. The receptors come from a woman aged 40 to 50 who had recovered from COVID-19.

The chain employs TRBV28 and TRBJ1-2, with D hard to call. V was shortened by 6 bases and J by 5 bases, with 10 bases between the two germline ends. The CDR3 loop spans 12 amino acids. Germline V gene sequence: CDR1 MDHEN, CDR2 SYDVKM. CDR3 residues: CASSHQSYGYTF. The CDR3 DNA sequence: TGTGCCAGCAGCCATCAGTCGTATGGCTACACCTTC.

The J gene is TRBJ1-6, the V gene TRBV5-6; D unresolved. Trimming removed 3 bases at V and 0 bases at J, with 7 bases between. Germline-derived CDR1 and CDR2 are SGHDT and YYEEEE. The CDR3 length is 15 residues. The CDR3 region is CASSSQSSYNSPLHF. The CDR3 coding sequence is TGTGCCAGCAGCTCACAGAGCTCCTATAATTCACCCCTCCACTTT.

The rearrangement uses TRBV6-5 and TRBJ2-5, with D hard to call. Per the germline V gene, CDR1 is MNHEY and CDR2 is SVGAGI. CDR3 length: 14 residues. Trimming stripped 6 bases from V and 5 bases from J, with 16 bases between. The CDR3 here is CASSPTRGFETQYF. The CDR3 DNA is TGTGCCAGCAGCCCGACCAGAGGTTTCGAGACCCAGTACTTC.

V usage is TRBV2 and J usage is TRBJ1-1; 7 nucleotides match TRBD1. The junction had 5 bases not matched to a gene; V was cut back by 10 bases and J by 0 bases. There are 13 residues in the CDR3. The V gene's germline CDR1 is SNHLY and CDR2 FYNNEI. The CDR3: CAIDRAVNTEAFF. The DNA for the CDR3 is TGTGCCATAGACAGGGCGGTGAACACTGAAGCTTTCTTT.

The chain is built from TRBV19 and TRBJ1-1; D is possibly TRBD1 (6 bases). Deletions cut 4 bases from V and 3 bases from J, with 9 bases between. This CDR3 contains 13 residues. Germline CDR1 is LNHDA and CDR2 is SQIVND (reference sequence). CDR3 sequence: CASSTAGDTEAFF. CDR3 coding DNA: TGTGCCAGTAGTACAGCAGGGGACACTGAAGCTTTCTTT.

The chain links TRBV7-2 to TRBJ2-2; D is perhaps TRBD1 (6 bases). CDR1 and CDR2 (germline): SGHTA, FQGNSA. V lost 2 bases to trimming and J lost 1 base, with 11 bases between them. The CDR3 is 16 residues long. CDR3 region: CASSLFGQRNTGELFF. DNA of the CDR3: TGTGCCAGCAGCTTATTTGGACAGAGGAACACCGGGGAGCTGTTTTTT.

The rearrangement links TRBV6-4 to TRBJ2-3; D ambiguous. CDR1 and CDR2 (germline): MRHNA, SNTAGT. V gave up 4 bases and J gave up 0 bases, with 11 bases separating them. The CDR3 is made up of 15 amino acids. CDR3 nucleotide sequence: TGTGCCAGCAGTGTCAGGCCAGCTAGCACAGATACGCAGTATTTT. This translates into CASSVRPASTDTQYF.

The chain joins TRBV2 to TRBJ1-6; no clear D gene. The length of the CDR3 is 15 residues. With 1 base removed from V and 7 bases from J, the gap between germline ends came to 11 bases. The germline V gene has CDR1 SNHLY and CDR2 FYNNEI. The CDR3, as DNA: TGTGCCAGCAGTGAAGGCCTAAGGGAGAATTCACCCCTCCACTTT. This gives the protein CASSEGLRENSPLHF.

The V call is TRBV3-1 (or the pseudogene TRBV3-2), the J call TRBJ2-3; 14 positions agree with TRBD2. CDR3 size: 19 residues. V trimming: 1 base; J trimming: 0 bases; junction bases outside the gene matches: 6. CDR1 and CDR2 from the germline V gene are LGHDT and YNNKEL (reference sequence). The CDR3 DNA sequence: TGTGCCAGCAGCCAAGGCGGGACTAGCGGGGGATACAGCACAGATACGCAGTATTTT. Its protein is CASSQGGTSGGYSTDTQYF.

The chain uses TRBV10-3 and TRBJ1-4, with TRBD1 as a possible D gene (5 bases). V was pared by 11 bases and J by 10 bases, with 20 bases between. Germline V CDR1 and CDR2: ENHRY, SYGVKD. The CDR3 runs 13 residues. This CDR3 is CASVGALGGKLFF. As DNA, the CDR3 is TGTGCCTCAGTAGGGGCCTTAGGCGGAAAACTGTTTTTT.

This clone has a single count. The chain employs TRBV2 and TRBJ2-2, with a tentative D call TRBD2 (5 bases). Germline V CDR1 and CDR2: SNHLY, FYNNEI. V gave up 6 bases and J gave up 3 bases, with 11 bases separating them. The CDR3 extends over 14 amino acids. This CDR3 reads CASRVGEYTGELFF. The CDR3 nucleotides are TGTGCCAGCAGGGTCGGGGAGTACACCGGGGAGCTGTTTTTT.

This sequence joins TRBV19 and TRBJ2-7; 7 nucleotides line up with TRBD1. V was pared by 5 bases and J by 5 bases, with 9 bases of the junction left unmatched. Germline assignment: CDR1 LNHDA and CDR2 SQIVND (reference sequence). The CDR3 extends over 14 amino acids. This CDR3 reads CASSLRDSPNEQYF. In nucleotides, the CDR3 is TGTGCCAGTAGTCTCCGGGACAGCCCGAACGAGCAGTACTTC.

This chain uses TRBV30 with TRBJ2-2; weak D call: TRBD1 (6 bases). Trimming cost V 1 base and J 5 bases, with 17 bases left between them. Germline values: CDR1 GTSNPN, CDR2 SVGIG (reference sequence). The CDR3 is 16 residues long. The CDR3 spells CAWSGPQGSVTGELFF. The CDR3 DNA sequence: TGTGCCTGGAGTGGCCCTCAGGGGAGTGTGACCGGGGAGCTGTTTTTT.

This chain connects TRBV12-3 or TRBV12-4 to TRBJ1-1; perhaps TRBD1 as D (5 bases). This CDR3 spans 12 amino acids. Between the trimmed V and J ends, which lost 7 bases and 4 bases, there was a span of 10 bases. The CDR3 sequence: CASISRGTEAFF. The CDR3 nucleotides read TGTGCCAGCATCTCAAGGGGCACTGAAGCTTTCTTT.

The CDR3 DNA reads as TGTGCCAGCAGACCGGGAAGGGAGCCCTACGAGCAGTACTTC. This sequence encodes CASRPGREPYEQYF. The V gene is TRBV6-5, the J gene TRBJ2-7; maybe TRBD2 (5 bases). Trimming shortened V by 6 bases and J by 2 bases, and 14 bases separated the two germline ends. Germline-derived CDR1 and CDR2 are MNHEY and SVGAGI. The CDR3 totals 14 residues.

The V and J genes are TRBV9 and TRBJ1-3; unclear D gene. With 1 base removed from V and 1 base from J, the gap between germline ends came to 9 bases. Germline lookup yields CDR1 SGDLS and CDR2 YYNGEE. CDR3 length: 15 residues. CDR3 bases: TGTGCCAGCAGCGTATTGGAGGGATCTGGAAACACCATATATTTT. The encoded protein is CASSVLEGSGNTIYF.

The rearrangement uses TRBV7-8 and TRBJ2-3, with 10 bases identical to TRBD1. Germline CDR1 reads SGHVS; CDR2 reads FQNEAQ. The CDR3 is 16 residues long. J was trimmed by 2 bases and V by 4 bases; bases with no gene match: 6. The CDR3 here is CASSYGQGGLTDTQYF. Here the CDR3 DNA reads TGTGCCAGCAGCTATGGACAGGGGGGTCTCACAGATACGCAGTATTTT.

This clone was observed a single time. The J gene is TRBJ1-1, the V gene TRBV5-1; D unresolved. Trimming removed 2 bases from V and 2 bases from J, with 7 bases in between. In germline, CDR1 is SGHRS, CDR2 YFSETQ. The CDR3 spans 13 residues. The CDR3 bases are TGCGCCAGCAGCTTCACCAGTAACACTGAAGCTTTCTTT. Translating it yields CASSFTSNTEAFF.

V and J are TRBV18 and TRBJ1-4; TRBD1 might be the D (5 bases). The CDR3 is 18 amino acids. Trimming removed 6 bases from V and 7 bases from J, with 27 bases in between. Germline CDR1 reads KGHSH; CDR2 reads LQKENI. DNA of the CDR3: TGTGCCAGCTCTCCTACCGTCACCCTATTAAGGGGTAGTGAAAAACTGTTTTTT. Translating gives CASSPTVTLLRGSEKLFF.

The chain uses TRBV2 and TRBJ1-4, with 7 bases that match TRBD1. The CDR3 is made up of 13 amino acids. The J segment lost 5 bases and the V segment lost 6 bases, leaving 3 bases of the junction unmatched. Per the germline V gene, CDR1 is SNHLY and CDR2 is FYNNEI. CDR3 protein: CASRRQGNEKLFF. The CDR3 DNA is TGTGCCAGCAGGAGACAGGGCAATGAAAAACTGTTTTTT.

In nucleotides, the CDR3 is TGTGCCAGCAGTCCAAATGACAGGACCTCCTATGGCTACACCTTC. This sequence encodes CASSPNDRTSYGYTF. The chain employs TRBV28 and TRBJ1-2; a weak D match, TRBD1 (6 bases). The CDR3 totals 15 residues. Germline V gene data show CDR1 as MDHEN and CDR2 as SYDVKM. Trimming left V 5 bases short and J 4 bases short, with 17 bases between.

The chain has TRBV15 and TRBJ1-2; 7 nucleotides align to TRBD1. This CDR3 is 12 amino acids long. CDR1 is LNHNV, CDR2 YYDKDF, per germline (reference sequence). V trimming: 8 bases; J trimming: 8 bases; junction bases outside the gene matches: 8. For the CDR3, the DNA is TGTGCCACCGTTGGACAGGAAGGCGGCTACACCTTC. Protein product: CATVGQEGGYTF.

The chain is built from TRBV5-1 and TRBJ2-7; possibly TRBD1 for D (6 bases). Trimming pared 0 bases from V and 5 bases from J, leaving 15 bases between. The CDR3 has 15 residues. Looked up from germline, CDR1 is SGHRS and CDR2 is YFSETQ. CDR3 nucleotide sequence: TGCGCCAGCAGCTTGGCCGGCCAGGGGTTCAACGAGCAGTACTTC. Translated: CASSLAGQGFNEQYF.

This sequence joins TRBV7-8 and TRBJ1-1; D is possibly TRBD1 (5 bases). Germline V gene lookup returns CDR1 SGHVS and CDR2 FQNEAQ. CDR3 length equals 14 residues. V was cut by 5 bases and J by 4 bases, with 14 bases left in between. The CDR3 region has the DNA TGTGCCAGCAGCCGAGGCAGGGCGGCCACTGAAGCTTTCTTT. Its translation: CASSRGRAATEAFF.